The next 8 T cell receptor beta chains were all read from a single sample in a study of T cell repertoires in cytomegalovirus infection. TCRdb recomputed calls from the reads with MiXCR, one row per CDR3 protein. In the table there are approximately 100,000 distinct CDR3 sequences, around 31% of which are singletons. No cognate antigen is known for these TCRs. The specimen comprised CD8+ T cells from cultured PBMCs, sampled from culture after CMV antigen stimulation. The receptor set was obtained from a human donor in good health (CMV status not recorded). Some clones in this sample may be carry-over from other donors' samples.

V usage is TRBV19 and J usage is TRBJ2-1; D may match TRBD1 or TRBD2 (6 bases each). Germline loops: CDR1 LNHDA, CDR2 SQIVND (reference sequence). V gave up 5 bases and J gave up 7 bases, with 9 bases separating them. This CDR3 has 12 residues. The DNA for the CDR3 is TGTGCCAGTAGTTGGGGGGCGAATGAGCAGTTCTTC. Its protein is CASSWGANEQFF.

The V gene is TRBV12-3 or TRBV12-4, the J gene TRBJ2-1; 8 bases agree with TRBD2. This CDR3 is 11 amino acids long. Trimming removed 6 bases from V and 14 bases from J; junction bases left unmatched: 6. CDR3 DNA: TGTGCCAGCAGGATCGGGGGGGGGGAGTTCTTC. Protein: CASRIGGGEFF.

Here the CDR3 DNA reads TGCGCCAGCAGCCAAGAATTAAGGGGTTCACCCCTCCACTTT. It translates to CASSQELRGSPLHF. The V gene is TRBV4-1, the J gene TRBJ1-6; D may be TRBD1 (5 bases). This CDR3 comprises 14 residues. The V gene lost 0 bases and the J gene lost 9 bases, with 9 bases spanning the gap. From germline, CDR1 is MGHRA and CDR2 YSYEKL.

This clonotype was observed at least ten times. This chain connects TRBV7-8 to TRBJ2-7, with TRBD2 matching 10 bases. Losses at the gene ends were 4 bases for V and 0 bases for J; bases not matched to a gene: 3. CDR3 length equals 15 residues. The germline gives CDR1 SGHVS, CDR2 FQNEAQ. CDR3: CASSSLAGASYEQYF. Here the CDR3 DNA reads TGTGCCAGCAGCTCTCTAGCGGGGGCCTCCTACGAGCAGTACTTC. The whole variable domain, remainder taken from reference TRBV7-8 and TRBJ2-7, is GAGVSQSPRYKVAKRGQDVALRCDPISGHVSLFWYQQALGQGPEFLTYFQNEAQLDKSGLPSDRFFAERPEGSVSTLKIQRTQQEDSAVYLCASSSLAGASYEQYFGPGTRLTVT.

This sequence joins TRBV5-1 and TRBJ2-5; 7 bases fit TRBD1. In germline, CDR1 is SGHRS, CDR2 YFSETQ. Trimming took 3 bases from V and 5 from J; bases not matched to a gene: 7. The CDR3 extends over 14 amino acids. CDR3 DNA sequence: TGCGCCAGCAGCTCTACAGGGGAGAGGGAGACCCAGTACTTC. It specifies CASSSTGERETQYF.

V is TRBV7-2 and J is TRBJ2-1, with D possibly matching TRBD2 (7 bases). CDR3 length equals 17 residues. The ends were cut back, 3 bases at V and 2 bases at J, with 17 bases in the middle. The V gene's germline CDR1 is SGHTA and CDR2 FQGNSA. The CDR3 loop is CASSFTWGGGPYNEQFF. The CDR3 DNA sequence: TGTGCCAGCAGCTTTACTTGGGGGGGGGGCCCCTACAATGAGCAGTTCTTC.

The chain joins TRBV9 to TRBJ1-5; no clear D. The germline gives CDR1 SGDLS, CDR2 YYNGEE. This CDR3 has 14 amino acids. The V and J ends lost 0 bases and 4 bases respectively, with 8 bases between them. This CDR3 is CASSVGGVNQPQHF. CDR3 in DNA: TGTGCCAGCAGCGTAGGTGGAGTAAATCAGCCCCAGCATTTT.

The rearrangement uses TRBV28 and TRBJ2-5; D gene uncertain. The V and J ends lost 4 bases and 2 bases respectively, with 11 bases between them. The V gene's germline CDR1 is MDHEN and CDR2 SYDVKM. The length of the CDR3 is 14 residues. The CDR3 bases are TGTGCCAGCAGTTCGGAAGGGCTTCAAGAGACCCAGTACTTC. Its protein product is CASSSEGLQETQYF.